This T cell receptor (beta chain) was sequenced for a study of blood T cell repertoires in COVID-19. Overall study: From T cells, B-cell-depleted T cells, or PBMCs came the material, which was cDNA or gDNA.

Patients in Seattle were enrolled during active infection, then followed longitudinally. The table came from immunoSEQ multiplex PCR; TCRdb's copy has only in-frame clones and leaves some out. The table includes 150,000 to 200,000 clones, 65% to 90% detected once. V lost 4 bases and J lost 0; bases outside the gene matches: 0. The CDR3 has 15 residues. Germline-derived CDR1 and CDR2 are MRHNA and SNTAGT. The V gene is TRBV6-4, the J gene TRBJ2-3; 11 bases match TRBD2. This clonotype originated in a woman in her 40s with COVID-19, enrolled during active disease. Sequencing was performed on peripheral blood. The CDR3 DNA reads as TGTGCCAGCAGTGGACTAGCGGGAAGCACAGATACGCAGTATTTT. Protein sequence: CASSGLAGSTDTQYF.